Described below is a single TCR beta chain sequence and its context. The antigen remains unidentified. This sample is part of a study of beta chain features in type 1 diabetes. Sequenced material consisted of expressed TCRB transcripts (all of the isolated RNA was reverse transcribed). Average reads for naive, central memory and regulatory T cell samples were about 3.57 million. Data came from immunoSEQ multiplex PCR; TCRdb stores just in-frame clones and leaves some out. The sample carries some 270,000 clones, about 7.8% recorded once. The length of the CDR3 is 14 residues. The V end lost 6 bases, the J end lost 7 bases, and 15 bases lay between the germline ends. Looked up from germline, CDR1 is SNHLY and CDR2 is FYNNEI. One heparinised draw of blood, averaging roughly 110 mL, came from each donor. Findings and limits, study-wide: Whatever favoring of shorter templates PCR might show would apply equally to patients and controls. Shortening of TCRB CDR3s, moderate but significant, appeared in all four CD4+ subsets of Type 1 diabetes patients.

J is TRBJ1-4 and V is TRBV2, with D perhaps matching TRBD1 (6 bases). The receptor's source is a woman aged 18-30 years in good health. Sequencing was done on a sample of central memory CD4+ T cells from blood. CDR3 amino acids: CASRLQGGSEKLFF. The CDR3 DNA is TGTGCCAGCAGACTACAGGGAGGGAGTGAAAAACTGTTTTTT.